The rows below give T cell receptor beta chains drawn from one sample of a study of T cell changes during pregnancy in multiple sclerosis. Sequenced by immunoSEQ multiplex PCR; TCRdb stores in-frame clones only, minus some. Of 100,000 or so clones in the sample, 94% were seen once. Sequenced material: peripheral blood, taken after pregnancy. All receptors derive from a female donor in good health, enrolled as a control in a pregnancy study. CDR3s include the opening cysteine and the closing phenylalanine or tryptophan. The D gene is left open where the match is weak. Not every row has a clone size; where given, it reads once, few, many or a size class.

TRBV5-1	TRBJ1-1	.	many	CASSLGGGYTEAFF	TGCGCCAGCAGCTTGGGGGGCGGATACACTGAAGCTTTCTTT
TRBV2	TRBJ2-3	.	.	CASSLDTDTQYF	TGTGCCAGCAGCTTAGACACAGATACGCAGTATTTT
TRBV5-1	TRBJ1-4	.	.	CASSPRTRTNEKLFF	TGCGCCAGCAGCCCCCGAACTCGAACTAATGAAAAACTGTTTTTT
TRBV28	TRBJ2-2	.	.	CASTLQGSTGELFF	TGTGCCAGCACCTTACAGGGTAGTACCGGGGAGCTGTTTTTT
TRBV7-9	TRBJ2-1	.	.	CASSPAEVNEQFF	TGTGCCAGCAGCCCCGCAGAAGTAAATGAGCAGTTCTTC
TRBV5-1	TRBJ2-5	.	.	CASSLRGKETQYF	TGCGCCAGCAGCTTACGGGGGAAAGAGACCCAGTACTTC
TRBV25-1	TRBJ2-1	.	once	CASSEFRTPNEQFF	TGTGCCAGCAGTGAATTTAGGACACCCAATGAGCAGTTCTTC
TRBV4-1	TRBJ2-1	TRBD2	once	CASSQDPTNLGTSGTYNEQFF	TGCGCCAGCAGCCAAGATCCGACAAACTTGGGGACTAGCGGTACCTACAATGAGCAGTTCTTC
TRBV6-1	TRBJ2-7	TRBD1	.	CASSEKGASYEQYF	TGTGCCAGCAGTGAAAAGGGGGCTTCTTACGAGCAGTACTTC
TRBV28	TRBJ1-5	.	.	CASSEGSHVYYQPQHF	TGTGCCAGCAGTGAGGGCAGTCATGTTTATTATCAGCCCCAGCATTTT
TRBV18	TRBJ2-3	TRBD1	.	CASSPRTGGPYF	TGTGCCAGCTCACCACGGACAGGGGGTCCGTATTTT
TRBV28	TRBJ2-1	.	.	CASSPPGTAYNEQFF	TGTGCCAGCAGTCCCCCCGGGACTGCCTACAATGAGCAGTTCTTC
TRBV5-1	TRBJ2-3	.	once	CASSFLDTQTDTQYF	TGCGCCAGCAGCTTCCTCGACACTCAGACAGATACGCAGTATTTT
TRBV7-8	TRBJ2-3	TRBD2	.	CASSLVLAGGGTDTQYF	TGTGCCAGCAGCTTAGTCTTGGCGGGAGGCGGCACAGATACGCAGTATTTT